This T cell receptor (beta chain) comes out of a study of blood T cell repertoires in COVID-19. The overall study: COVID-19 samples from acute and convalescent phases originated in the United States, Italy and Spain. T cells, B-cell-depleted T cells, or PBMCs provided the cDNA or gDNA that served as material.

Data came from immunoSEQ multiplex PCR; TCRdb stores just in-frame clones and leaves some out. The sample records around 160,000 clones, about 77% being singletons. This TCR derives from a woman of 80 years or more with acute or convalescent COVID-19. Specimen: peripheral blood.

The CDR3 protein is CATSRDRFNGELFF. The CDR3 region has the DNA TGTGCCACCAGCAGAGACAGATTTAACGGGGAGCTGTTTTTT. The chain combines TRBV15 with TRBJ2-2; D ambiguous. V lost 0 bases and J lost 7, with 9 bases in between. Germline V lookup: CDR1 LNHNV, CDR2 YYDKDF (reference sequence). This CDR3 has 14 residues.